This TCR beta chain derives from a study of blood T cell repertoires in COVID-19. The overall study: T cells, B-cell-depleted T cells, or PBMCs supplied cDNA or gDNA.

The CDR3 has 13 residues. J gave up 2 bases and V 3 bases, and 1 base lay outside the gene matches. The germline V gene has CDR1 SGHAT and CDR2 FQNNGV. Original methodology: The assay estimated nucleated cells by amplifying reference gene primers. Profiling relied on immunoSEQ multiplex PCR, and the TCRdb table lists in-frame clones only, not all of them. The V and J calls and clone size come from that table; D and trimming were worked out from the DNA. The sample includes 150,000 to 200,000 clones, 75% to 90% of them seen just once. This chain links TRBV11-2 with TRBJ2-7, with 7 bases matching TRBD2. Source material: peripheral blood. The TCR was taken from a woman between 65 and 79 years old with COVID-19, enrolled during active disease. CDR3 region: CASSFREAYEQYF. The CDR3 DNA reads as TGTGCCAGCAGCTTCCGGGAGGCCTACGAGCAGTACTTC.